The present T cell receptor beta chain was sequenced within a study of T cells after yellow fever vaccination. Broader study findings: The secondary T-cell response peaked on day 5, not day 15, but was weaker.

To note about this clonotype: What it binds is unknown.

As TCR cDNA was made by 5'RACE template switching, a universal primer site and UMIs were added. TCRdb re-analysed the 5' RACE reads in MiXCR, keeping a single row per CDR3 protein. The repertoire consists of 500,000 to 650,000 distinct CDR3 sequences, with roughly an eighth occurring once and the leading ten covering around 14%. The material sequenced was PBMCs, taken on the day of the yellow fever booster vaccination. This receptor was obtained from a man aged 25 to 45 who received the YFV17D yellow fever vaccine.

CDR3 residues: CASRNGGLQRTGELFF. In nucleotides, the CDR3 is TGTGCCAGCAGGAACGGGGGCCTACAGCGCACCGGGGAGCTGTTTTTT. The V call is TRBV7-2, the J call TRBJ2-2; D may be TRBD1 or TRBD2 (6 bases each). The germline V gene has CDR1 SGHTA and CDR2 FQGNSA. The V end lost 6 bases, the J end lost 4 bases, and 18 bases lay between the germline ends. CDR3 size: 16 residues.